This TCR beta chain was observed in a study of long-term antiretroviral therapy in people with HIV. The authors ran the immunoSEQ assay, v3.0, at survey level. The assay was immunoSEQ multiplex PCR, and TCRdb's table has in-frame clones only and misses some. The table lists 40,000 or so clones, 83% of them singletons. Broader study findings: Despite increasing after ART, diversity remained lower than that of transplant donor controls.

About this clone itself: Its specificity is not known.

This CDR3 is built from 11 residues. CDR1 is DFQATT and CDR2 is SNEGSKA in the germline V gene (reference sequence). Trimming removed 0 bases from V and 13 bases from J, with 12 bases in between. The J gene is TRBJ1-2, the V gene TRBV20-1; no clear D. The TCR comes from a man aged 18 to 30 with HIV. Sequences were derived from unsorted PBMCs, sampled 1 year after starting antiretroviral therapy. CDR3 residues: CSAREGRFFTF. CDR3 in DNA: TGCAGTGCTAGAGAGGGCCGTTTTTTCACCTTC.